The next 9 T cell receptor beta chains were all read from a single sample in a study of shared clonotypes between healthy human individuals. Terminally differentiated effector memory CD45RA+ cells were excluded by CCR7 positive selection of CD45RO-negative cells. Some clones are missing from TCRdb's copy, which holds only in-frame ones; the method was immunoSEQ multiplex PCR. The sample contains 2 million to 2.5 million clones, more than 85% of which appear only once. Material for sequencing was naive CD8+ T cells from PBMCs. These TCRs come from a man aged 18 to 35 in good health. Some clones in this sample may be carry-over from other donors' samples.

Here the CDR3 reads CASSDYGPGQGREKLFF. The CDR3 region has the DNA TGTGCCAGTAGTGACTACGGCCCGGGACAGGGACGTGAAAAACTGTTTTTT. This rearrangement joins TRBV19 to TRBJ1-4, with 9 bases lining up with TRBD1. Germline CDR1 reads LNHDA; CDR2 reads SQIVND (reference sequence). The V and J ends lost 5 bases and 7 bases, in that order; junction bases with no gene match: 14. The CDR3 has 17 amino acids. The full variable domain, in which reference TRBV19 and TRBJ1-4 provide the parts outside the CDR3, is DGGITQSPKYLFRKEGQNVTLSCEQNLNHDAMYWYRQDPGQGLRLIYYSQIVNDFQKGDIAEGYSVSREKKESFPLTVTSAQKNPTAFYLCASSDYGPGQGREKLFFGSGTQLSVL.

The chain combines TRBV27 with TRBJ1-1; D possibly corresponds to TRBD1 (5 bases). Trimming left V 6 bases short and J 4 bases short, with 12 bases between. Germline CDR1 and CDR2: MNHEY and SMNVEV (reference sequence). The CDR3 consists of 13 residues. CDR3 sequence (DNA): TGTGCCAGCAGCCTCGTCGGGGCCACTGAAGCTTTCTTT. Its translation is CASSLVGATEAFF.

The rearrangement uses TRBV4-1 and TRBJ2-6; D possibly corresponds to TRBD2 (6 bases). The germline V gene encodes CDR1 MGHRA and CDR2 YSYEKL. This CDR3 is 17 amino acids long. Trimming removed 8 bases from V and 2 bases from J, with 19 bases in between. This CDR3 reads CASWGGEPGAGANVLTF. The CDR3, as DNA: TGCGCCAGCTGGGGTGGAGAACCGGGAGCTGGGGCCAACGTCCTGACTTTC.

The chain uses TRBV18 and TRBJ2-7, with 12 bases that match TRBD2. The germline V gene has CDR1 KGHSH and CDR2 LQKENI. This CDR3 contains 15 residues. The trim removed 2 bases at V and 3 bases at J, leaving 2 bases unmatched. The CDR3 coding sequence is TGTGCCAGCTCACCATCTAGCGGGAGGGTCTACGAGCAGTACTTC. Its translation: CASSPSSGRVYEQYF.

The V call is TRBV11-2, the J call TRBJ2-1, with no clear D. The germline gives CDR1 SGHAT, CDR2 FQNNGV. V was cut by 5 bases and J by 0 bases, with 11 bases left in between. The CDR3 has 15 amino acids. DNA for the CDR3: TGTGCCAGCAGCATGAGACGTCTCTCCTACAATGAGCAGTTCTTC. The encoded protein is CASSMRRLSYNEQFF. The full variable domain, with the rest looked up from reference TRBV11-2 and TRBJ2-1, is EAGVAQSPRYKIIEKRQSVAFWCNPISGHATLYWYQQILGQGPKLLIQFQNNGVVDDSQLPKDRFSAERLKGVDSTLKIQPAKLEDSAVYLCASSMRRLSYNEQFFGPGTRLTVL.

As to this clone: Other DNA sequences of this sample code for an identical CDR3. This chain uses TRBV14 with TRBJ1-1; D uncertain. This CDR3 has 13 amino acids. Trimming pared 4 bases from V and 3 bases from J, leaving 9 bases between. The germline CDR1 and CDR2 sequences are SGHDN and FVKESK. CDR3 sequence (DNA): TGTGCCAGCAGCCGGGGTCGGGACACTGAAGCTTTCTTT. Its protein is CASSRGRDTEAFF.

V is TRBV11-2 and J is TRBJ2-1; D unclear. There are 14 residues in the CDR3. Between the trimmed V and J ends, which lost 7 bases and 10 bases, there was a span of 20 bases. Germline values: CDR1 SGHAT, CDR2 FQNNGV. The CDR3 protein is CASTQTPARVEQFF. CDR3 bases: TGTGCCAGCACCCAGACACCCGCTAGGGTGGAGCAGTTCTTC.

The chain couples TRBV19 to TRBJ2-5, with 7 positions matching TRBD1. There are 15 residues in the CDR3. Trimming removed 4 bases from V and 9 bases from J; junction bases left unmatched: 14. Germline values: CDR1 LNHDA, CDR2 SQIVND (reference sequence). The CDR3 loop reads CASSSFFGTATAQYF. The CDR3 bases are TGTGCCAGTAGTAGTTTCTTTGGGACAGCAACGGCCCAGTACTTC.

The J gene is TRBJ2-1, the V gene TRBV18; D unresolved. The CDR3 spans 13 residues. Germline CDR1 reads KGHSH; CDR2 reads LQKENI. Trimming pared 0 bases from V and 5 bases from J, leaving 5 bases between. CDR3 protein: CASSPPPDNEQFF. In DNA, the CDR3 is TGTGCCAGCTCACCACCTCCAGACAATGAGCAGTTCTTC.